This paragraph reports one T cell receptor (beta chain). The data derive from a study of preoperative IRX-2 immunotherapy in early breast cancer. The V gene end was trimmed by 7 bases and the J gene end by 8 bases; junction bases not matched to a gene: 7. The CDR3 is 12 residues long. The germline V gene encodes CDR1 SQVTM and CDR2 ANQGSEA. Treatment defined: preoperative locoregional IRX-2 cytokine immunotherapy. This phase Ib study tested locoregional IRX-2 cytokine immunotherapy given before surgery. The protocol was immunoSEQ multiplex PCR, while the TCRdb copy is restricted to in-frame clones and leaves out a portion. The table shows roughly 24,000 clones, with 75% occurring only once.

The rearrangement joins TRBV29-1 to TRBJ1-1; 10 positions match TRBD1. The specimen was lymph node tissue, collected after IRX-2 immunotherapy. The clonotype was recovered from a human donor with breast cancer. In DNA, the CDR3 is TGCAGCGCCCCCCGACAGGGGGCGGAAGCTTTCTTT. Translating gives CSAPRQGAEAFF.